This T cell receptor beta chain is drawn from a study of OX40 agonist ivuxolimab in advanced cancers. Study in general: Patients treated during dose escalation were battling hepatocellular carcinoma, melanoma, renal cell or head and neck cancer. Study-wide results and limits: Expanded clones were, on average, more numerous among CD8+ T cells than CD4+. Among some nonresponders, normalized T-cell clonal expansion was also low. The antigens recognized by the expanded peripheral T cells, that is their antigen specificity, were not determined.

Germline CDR1 MRHNA, CDR2 SNTAGT. The ends were cut back, 5 bases at V and 3 bases at J, with 10 bases in the middle. This CDR3 is built from 13 residues. For this clone: Its antigen is as yet unknown.

The data were produced by immunoSEQ multiplex PCR, yet TCRdb's version contains in-frame clones alone and is incomplete. The table records tens of thousands of clones, approximately 90% of them present only once. This specimen was CD4+ or CD8+ T cells sorted from blood, taken in a trial of the OX40 agonist ivuxolimab. The receptor was derived from an adult with an advanced solid tumor such as melanoma, head and neck, liver or kidney cancer. This chain links TRBV6-4 with TRBJ2-5; D possibly uses TRBD1 or TRBD2 (5 bases each). CDR3 amino acids: CASSPGPEETQYF. The CDR3 bases are TGTGCCAGCAGTCCGGGACCCGAAGAGACCCAGTACTTC.